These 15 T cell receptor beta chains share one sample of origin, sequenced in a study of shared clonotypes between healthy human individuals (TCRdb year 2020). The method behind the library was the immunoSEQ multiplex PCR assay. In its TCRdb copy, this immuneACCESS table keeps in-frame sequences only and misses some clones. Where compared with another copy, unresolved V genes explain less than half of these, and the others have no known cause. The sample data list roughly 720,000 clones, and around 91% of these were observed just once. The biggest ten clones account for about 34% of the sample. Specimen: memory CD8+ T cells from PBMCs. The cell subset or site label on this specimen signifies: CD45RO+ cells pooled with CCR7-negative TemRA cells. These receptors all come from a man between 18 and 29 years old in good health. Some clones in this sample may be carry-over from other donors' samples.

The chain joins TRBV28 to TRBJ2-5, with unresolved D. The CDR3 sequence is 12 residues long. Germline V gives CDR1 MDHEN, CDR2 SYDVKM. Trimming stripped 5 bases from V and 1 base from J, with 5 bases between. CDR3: CASSPPQETQYF. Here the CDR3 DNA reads TGTGCCAGCAGTCCCCCCCAAGAGACCCAGTACTTC. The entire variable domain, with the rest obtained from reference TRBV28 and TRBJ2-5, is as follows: DVKVTQSSRYLVKRTGEKVFLECVQDMDHENMFWYRQDPGLGLRLIYFSYDVKMKEKGDIPEGYSVSREKKERFSLILESASTNQTSMYLCASSPPQETQYFGPGTRLLVL.

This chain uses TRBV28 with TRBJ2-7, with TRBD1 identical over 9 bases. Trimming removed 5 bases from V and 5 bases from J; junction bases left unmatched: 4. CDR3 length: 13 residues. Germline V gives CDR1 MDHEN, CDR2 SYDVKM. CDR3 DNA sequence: TGTGCCAGCAGTCTGACAGGGGGAGACGAGCAGTACTTC. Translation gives CASSLTGGDEQYF.

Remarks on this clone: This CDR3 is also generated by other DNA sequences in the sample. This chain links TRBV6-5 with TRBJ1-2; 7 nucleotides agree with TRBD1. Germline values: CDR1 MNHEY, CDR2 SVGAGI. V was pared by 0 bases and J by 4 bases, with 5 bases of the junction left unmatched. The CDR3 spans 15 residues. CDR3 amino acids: CASSYSTGLGYGYTF. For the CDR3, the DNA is TGTGCCAGCAGTTACTCGACAGGGCTTGGCTATGGCTACACCTTC.

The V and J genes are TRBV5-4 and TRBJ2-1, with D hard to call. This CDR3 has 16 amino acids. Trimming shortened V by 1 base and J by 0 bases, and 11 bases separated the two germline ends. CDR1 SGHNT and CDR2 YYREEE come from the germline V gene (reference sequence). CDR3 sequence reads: CASSLMIHGSYNEQFF. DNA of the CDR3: TGTGCCAGCAGCTTGATGATCCACGGCTCCTACAATGAGCAGTTCTTC.

CDR3 in DNA: TGTGCCATCAGTGATTTGGGGCAGCCCCAGCATTTT. It encodes CAISDLGQPQHF. This rearrangement joins TRBV10-3 to TRBJ1-5, with D unclear. Per the germline V gene, CDR1 is ENHRY and CDR2 is SYGVKD. The ends were cut back, 3 bases at V and 7 bases at J, with 7 bases in the middle. The CDR3 loop spans 12 amino acids.

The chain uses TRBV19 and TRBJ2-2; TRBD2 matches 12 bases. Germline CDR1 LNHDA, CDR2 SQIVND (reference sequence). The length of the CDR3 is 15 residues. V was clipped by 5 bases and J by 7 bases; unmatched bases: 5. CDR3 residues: CASSVLAGGGGELFF. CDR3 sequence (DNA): TGTGCCAGTAGTGTCCTAGCGGGAGGGGGCGGGGAGCTGTTTTTT.

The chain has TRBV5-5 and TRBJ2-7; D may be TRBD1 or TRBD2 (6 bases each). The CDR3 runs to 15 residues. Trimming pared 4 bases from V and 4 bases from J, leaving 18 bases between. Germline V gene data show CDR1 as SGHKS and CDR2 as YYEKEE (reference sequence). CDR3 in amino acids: CASSREGGPYYEQYF. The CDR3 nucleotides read TGTGCCAGCAGCCGCGAGGGGGGTCCCTATTACGAGCAGTACTTC. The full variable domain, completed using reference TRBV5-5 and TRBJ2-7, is DAGVTQSPTHLIKTRGQQVTLRCSPISGHKSVSWYQQVLGQGPQFIFQYYEKEERGRGNFPDRFSARQFPNYSSELNVNALLLGDSALYLCASSREGGPYYEQYFGPGTRLTVT.

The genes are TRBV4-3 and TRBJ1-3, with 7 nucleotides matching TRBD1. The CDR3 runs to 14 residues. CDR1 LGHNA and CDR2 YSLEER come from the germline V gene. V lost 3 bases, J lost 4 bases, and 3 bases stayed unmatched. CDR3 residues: CASSHETGGNTIYF. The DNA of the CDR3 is TGCGCCAGCAGCCACGAGACAGGGGGAAACACCATATATTTT.

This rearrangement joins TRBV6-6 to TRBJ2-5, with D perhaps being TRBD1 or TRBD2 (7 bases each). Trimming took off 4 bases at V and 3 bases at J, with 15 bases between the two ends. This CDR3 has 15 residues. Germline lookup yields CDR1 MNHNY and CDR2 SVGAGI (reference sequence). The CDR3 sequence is CASSSIQGGEETQYF. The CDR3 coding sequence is TGTGCCAGCAGTTCGATTCAGGGGGGGGAAGAGACCCAGTACTTC.

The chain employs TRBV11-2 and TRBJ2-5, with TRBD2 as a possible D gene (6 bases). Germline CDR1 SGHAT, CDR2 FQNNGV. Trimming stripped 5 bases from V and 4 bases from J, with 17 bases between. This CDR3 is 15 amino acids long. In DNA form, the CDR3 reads TGTGCCAGCAGCCCCTCCGGACTACATGGAGAGACCCAGTACTTC. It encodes CASSPSGLHGETQYF.

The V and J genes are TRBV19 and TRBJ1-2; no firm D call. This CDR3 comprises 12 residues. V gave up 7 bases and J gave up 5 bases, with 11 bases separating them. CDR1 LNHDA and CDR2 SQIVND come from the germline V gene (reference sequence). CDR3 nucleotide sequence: TGTGCCAGTACGTCGTCATCTTATGGCTACACCTTC. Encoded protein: CASTSSSYGYTF.

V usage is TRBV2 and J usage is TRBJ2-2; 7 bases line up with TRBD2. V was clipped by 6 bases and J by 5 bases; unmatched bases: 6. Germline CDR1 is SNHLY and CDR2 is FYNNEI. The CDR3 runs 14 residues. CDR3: CASRGEGHTGELFF. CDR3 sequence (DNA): TGTGCCAGCAGGGGGGAGGGCCATACCGGGGAGCTGTTTTTT.

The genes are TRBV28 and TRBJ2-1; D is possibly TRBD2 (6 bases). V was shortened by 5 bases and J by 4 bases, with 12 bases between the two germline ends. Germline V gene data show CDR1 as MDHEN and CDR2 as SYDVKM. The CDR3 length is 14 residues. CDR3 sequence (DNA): TGTGCCAGCAGTAATTCCGCGGGATACAATGAGCAGTTCTTC. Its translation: CASSNSAGYNEQFF.

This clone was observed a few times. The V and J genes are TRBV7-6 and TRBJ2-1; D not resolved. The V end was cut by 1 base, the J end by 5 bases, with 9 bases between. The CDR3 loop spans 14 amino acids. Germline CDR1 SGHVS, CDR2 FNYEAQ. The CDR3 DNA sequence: TGTGCCAGCAGCTTAGGGATCAGAAACAATGAGCAGTTCTTC. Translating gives CASSLGIRNNEQFF.

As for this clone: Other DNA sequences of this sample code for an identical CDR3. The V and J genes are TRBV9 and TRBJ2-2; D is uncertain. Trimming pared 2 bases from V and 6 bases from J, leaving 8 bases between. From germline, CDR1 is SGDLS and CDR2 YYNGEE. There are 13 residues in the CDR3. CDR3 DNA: TGTGCCAGCAGCGTCGGTAGCCCCGGGGAGCTGTTTTTT. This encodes CASSVGSPGELFF. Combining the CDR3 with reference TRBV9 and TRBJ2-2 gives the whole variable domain DSGVTQTPKHLITATGQRVTLRCSPRSGDLSVYWYQQSLDQGLQFLIQYYNGEERAKGNILERFSAQQFPDLHSELNLSSLELGDSALYFCASSVGSPGELFFGEGSRLTVL.